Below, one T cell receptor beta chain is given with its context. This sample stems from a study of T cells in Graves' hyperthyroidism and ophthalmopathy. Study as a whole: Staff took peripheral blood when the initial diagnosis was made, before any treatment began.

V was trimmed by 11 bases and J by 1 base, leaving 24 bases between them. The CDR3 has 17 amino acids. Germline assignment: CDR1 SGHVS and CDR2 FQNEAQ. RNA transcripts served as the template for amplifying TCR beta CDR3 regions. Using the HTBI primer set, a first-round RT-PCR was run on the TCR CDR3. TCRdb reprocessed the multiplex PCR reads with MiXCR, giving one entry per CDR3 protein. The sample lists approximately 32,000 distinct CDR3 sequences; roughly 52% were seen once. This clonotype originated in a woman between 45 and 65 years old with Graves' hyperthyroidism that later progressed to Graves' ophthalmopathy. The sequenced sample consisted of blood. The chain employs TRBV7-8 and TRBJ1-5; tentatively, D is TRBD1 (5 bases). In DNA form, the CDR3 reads TGTGCCGGCGCGGGACTAGCGGCTACAATGAGCAATCAGCCCCAGCATTTT. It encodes CAGAGLAATMSNQPQHF.